This T cell receptor beta chain was captured by sequencing in a study of regulatory T cells in long-lasting Graves disease (dated by TCRdb to the early 2020s). Looking at the study overall: Newly diagnosed Graves' disease patients had taken antithyroid drugs for less than 3 months. Patients with persistent Graves' disease were compared with patients with newly diagnosed Graves' disease using TCR sequencing and RNA sequencing of peripheral blood. The study was conducted in China and was registered as a clinical trial. A total of around 35 samples were covered by TCR sequencing, comprising approximately 13 persistent and roughly 20 newly diagnosed Graves' disease patients. Summary of the overall study and its limitations: Patients with persistent disease shared more public clonotypes (about 2,700) than newly diagnosed patients did (more than 900). Compared with newly diagnosed patients, patients with persistent Graves' disease had lower TCR Shannon entropy and fewer highly expanded clones, which suggests clonal expansion. TRBV28, TRBJ1-2 and TRBJ2-5 were preferentially used in persistent disease, while TRBV20-1 and TRBJ2-1 were favored in newly diagnosed disease. Only the TCR beta chain was sequenced and analyzed. As a limitation, the authors acknowledged that the small sample size may reduce accuracy. Peripheral blood alone was examined, since thyroid tissue, which constituted the primary lesion, could not be accessed.

The time point label of this sample denotes: newly diagnosed GD, antithyroid drugs for less than 3 months. For both TCR sequencing and RNA sequencing, RNA was extracted from PBMCs using TRIzol. The diagnosis of Graves' disease was made according to American Thyroid Association guidelines. Recruitment of patients was carried out at an endocrinology department in Xi'an, China. Each patient gave approximately 9 milliliters of peripheral blood, collected in an EDTA anticoagulant tube. Ficoll Paque Plus density gradient separation was used to isolate PBMCs, and no further T cell sorting was performed. An Agilent 2100 Bioanalyzer and agarose gel were used to check RNA quality, and a NanoDrop 2000 was used to measure RNA concentration. This clonotype was picked up many times. No antigen is known for it. Base qualities are not recorded, but no much larger clone differs from it by a single base. The library came from multiplex PCR. The instrument was an Illumina HiSeq 4000. TCR beta libraries were built with iRepertoire HTBI primers and Arm-PCR amplification of CDR3 regions. Before sequencing, the PCR products underwent gel purification. In the original analysis: Across samples, approximately 68 TRBV and 12 to 15 TRBJ segments were identified and used for gene usage analysis of CDR3 amino acid clonotypes. COPE and FqMerger were used to merge filtered high-quality paired reads into contigs. BLAST was used to align contigs to IMGT TRBV, TRBD and TRBJ reference genes, and CDR3 was defined according to IMGT. Any clonotype with a frequency above 0.1% was classified as a highly expanded clone. Shannon entropy was used to measure repertoire diversity, and the Gini coefficient was used to measure V-J evenness. A clonotype found in more than one individual was treated as public. TCRdb passed the public sequencing reads through fastp at Q25 and MiXCR, retaining productive beta sequences. Records with the same CDR3 protein are collapsed into one entry carrying the most frequent genes and DNA. TCRdb's processing, not the authors', yielded these V and J calls. For this sample the table gives roughly 440,000 distinct CDR3 sequences, of which approximately 16% were detected only once. Jointly, the top ten make up about 25% of the sample.

Inclusive of the bounding cysteine and phenylalanine, the CDR3 is 13 residues long. Only CDR3 DNA is held: 39 bases, read in frame from base 1. The germline V gene (reference sequence) gives CDR1 as SEHNR and CDR2 as FQNEAQ. V loses 1 base of germline sequence and J loses 6 bases, and the interval between the two ends is 9 bases. In addition, the sample was reused for a study of T cells in Graves' hyperthyroidism and ophthalmopathy. The second study's paper adds: Graves' hyperthyroidism was defined as stable when no progression to ophthalmopathy occurred over 18 months of follow-up. Hyperthyroidism patients were newly diagnosed, had a disease duration of under 2 months, and were aged 18 to 65 years. The study excluded patients with uncontrolled infections, other autoimmune diseases, pregnancy or lactation. Clinical symptoms, serum thyroxine and TRAb, thyroid ultrasound, and orbital computed tomography formed the basis for the diagnoses. For the first round of RT-PCR on the TCR CDR3, the HTBI primer set was used together with the Qiagen OneStep RT-PCR kit. Most expanded thyroid clonotypes (frequency above 0.001) were also detected in blood, suggesting blood repertoires may reflect thyroid immune responses. In cross-validation, a model built on a 13 V-J signature told ophthalmopathy apart from stable hyperthyroidism with approximately 90% sensitivity and roughly 81% specificity, and in testing the same model reached 80%/75%. In validation, the model predicted progression to ophthalmopathy with around 71% sensitivity and about 72% specificity, a median of about 6.7 months before onset. To identify distinguishing TCR V-J signatures, a discovery cohort of 100 patients was used, comprising 43 with Graves' ophthalmopathy and approximately 58 with stable Graves' hyperthyroidism. Prospective prediction of ophthalmopathy was tested in an independent validation cohort consisting of 18 hyperthyroidism patients and more than 15 patients who later progressed to ophthalmopathy. For training and testing, the 100 or so patients in the discovery cohort were randomly divided in a 7:3 ratio. The study also compared thyroid tissue and blood T-cell repertoires from more than 5 Graves' hyperthyroidism patients. After blood sampling, hyperthyroidism patients were treated with methimazole at a starting dose of 30 mg daily, and ophthalmopathy patients were treated with high-dose intravenous methylprednisolone. Libraries were constructed in a second round of multiplex PCR, after which size selection and purification were performed. Sequencing of the libraries was done on an Illumina HiSeq2000 using paired-end 100 bp reads. SOAPnuke was used to process the raw data, with reads discarded if the reads contained adapters or uncalled bases, had a mean Phred below 15, or lacked an exact constant-primer or identifier match. COPE v1.2.5 was used to merge high-quality paired reads, and clonotypes were defined as unique nucleotide sequences. MiTCR v1.1 was used to align the clonotypes against IMGT TRBV, TRBD and TRBJ reference segments. The analysis was restricted to V-J combinations with a frequency above 0.0001, which together covered just over 99% of the repertoires. A TCS score was defined as the ratio between F50 (clonal expansion) and ExV (chaos), using BLOSUM62-based TCRdist between CDR3 peptides within each V-J. Welch's t-statistics and random forest reduced roughly 540 V-J features to around 14, which were used in a naive Bayes classifier (R e1071). Sample size was not statistically predetermined, and blinding of investigators to group allocation was not performed. The paper describes TCR Vbeta CDR3 sequencing of 120 to 150 peripheral blood samples, made up of 43 ophthalmopathy patients, more than 70 hyperthyroidism patients and 17 progressor patients.

This sequence uses TRBV7-9 and TRBJ1-2; no confident D gene assignment can be made. The source is a woman aged 18-29 years with Graves disease. Donor details come from another sample of the same person, matched by shared clones. The sequences come from peripheral blood mononuclear cells (PBMCs), collected at new diagnosis, from a patient treated with antithyroid drugs. CDR3 reads: CASSLGRGHGYTF. The DNA sequence is given as TGTGCCAGCAGCTTAGGTCGGGGTCATGGCTACACCTTC.